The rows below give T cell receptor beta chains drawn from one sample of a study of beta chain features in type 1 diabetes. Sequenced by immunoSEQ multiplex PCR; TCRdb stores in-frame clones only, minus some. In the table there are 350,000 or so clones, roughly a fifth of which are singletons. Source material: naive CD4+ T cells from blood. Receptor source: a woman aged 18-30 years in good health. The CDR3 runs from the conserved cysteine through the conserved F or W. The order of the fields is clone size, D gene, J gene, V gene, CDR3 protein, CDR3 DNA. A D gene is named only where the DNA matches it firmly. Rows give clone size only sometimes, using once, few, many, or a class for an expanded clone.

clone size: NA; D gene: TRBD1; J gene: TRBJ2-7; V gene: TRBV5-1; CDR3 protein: CASSNGQVLTTYEQYF; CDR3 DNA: TGCGCCAGCAGCAACGGACAGGTTCTTACTACCTACGAGCAGTACTTC
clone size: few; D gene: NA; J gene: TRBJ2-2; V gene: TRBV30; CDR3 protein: CATPRPQGNTGELFF; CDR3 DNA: TGTGCCACCCCGAGGCCACAGGGAAACACCGGGGAGCTGTTTTTT
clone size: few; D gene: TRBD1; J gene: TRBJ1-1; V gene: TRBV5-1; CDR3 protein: CASSFKTGGSEAFF; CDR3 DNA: TGCGCCAGCAGCTTCAAAACAGGGGGCTCTGAAGCTTTCTTT
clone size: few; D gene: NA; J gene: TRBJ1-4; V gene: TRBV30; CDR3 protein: CAWARTGTNEKLFF; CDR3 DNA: TGTGCCTGGGCCCGGACTGGAACTAATGAAAAACTGTTTTTT
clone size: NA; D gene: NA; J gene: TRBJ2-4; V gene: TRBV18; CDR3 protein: CASSLTGFQNIQYF; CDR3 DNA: TGTGCCAGCTCCCTCACAGGGTTTCAAAACATTCAGTACTTC
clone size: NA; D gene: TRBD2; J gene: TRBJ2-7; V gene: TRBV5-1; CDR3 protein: CASTLEPGLGREQYF; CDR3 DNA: TGCGCCAGCACCCTCGAGCCGGGACTAGGTCGCGAGCAGTACTTC
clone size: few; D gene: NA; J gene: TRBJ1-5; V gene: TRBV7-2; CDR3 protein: CASSFSGLDQPQHF; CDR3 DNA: TGTGCCAGCAGCTTTAGCGGGTTAGATCAGCCCCAGCATTTT
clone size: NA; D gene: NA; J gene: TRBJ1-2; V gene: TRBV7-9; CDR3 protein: CASSLAGGPSYGYTF; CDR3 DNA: TGTGCCAGCAGCTTAGCGGGAGGTCCAAGCTATGGCTACACCTTC
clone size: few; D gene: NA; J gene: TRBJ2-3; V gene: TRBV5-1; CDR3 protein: CASSLYGSGTDTQYF; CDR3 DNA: TGCGCCAGCAGCTTATACGGGAGTGGCACAGATACGCAGTATTTT
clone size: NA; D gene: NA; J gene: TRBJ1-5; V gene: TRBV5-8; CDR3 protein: CASSFSGQHNQPQHF; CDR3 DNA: TGTGCCAGCAGCTTTTCTGGACAGCATAATCAGCCCCAGCATTTT
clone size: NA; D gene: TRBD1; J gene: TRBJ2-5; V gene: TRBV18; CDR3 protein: CAGGTGFQETQYF; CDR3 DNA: TGTGCCGGGGGGACAGGCTTCCAAGAGACCCAGTACTTC
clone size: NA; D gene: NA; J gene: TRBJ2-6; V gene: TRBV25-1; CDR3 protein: CASSGAGANVLTF; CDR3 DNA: TGTGCCAGCAGTGGAGCTGGGGCCAACGTCCTGACTTTC
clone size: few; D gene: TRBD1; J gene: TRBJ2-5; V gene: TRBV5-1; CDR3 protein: CASSLGPGGFETQYF; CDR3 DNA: TGCGCCAGCAGCTTGGGGCCAGGGGGCTTCGAGACCCAGTACTTC
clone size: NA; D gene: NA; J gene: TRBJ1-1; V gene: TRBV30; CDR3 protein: CAWSVEQNTEAFF; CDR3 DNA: TGTGCCTGGAGTGTCGAACAGAACACTGAAGCTTTCTTT
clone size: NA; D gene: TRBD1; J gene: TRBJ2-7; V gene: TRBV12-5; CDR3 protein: CASGPDRGREQYF; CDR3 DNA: TGTGCTAGTGGCCCTGACAGGGGTCGAGAGCAGTACTTC
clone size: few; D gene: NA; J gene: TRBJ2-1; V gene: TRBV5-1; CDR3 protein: CASSPPTGSYNEQFF; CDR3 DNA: TGCGCCAGCAGCCCCCCGACAGGTTCCTACAATGAGCAGTTCTTC
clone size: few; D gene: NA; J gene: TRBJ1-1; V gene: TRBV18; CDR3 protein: CASSREPNSEAFF; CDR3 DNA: TGTGCCAGCTCACGAGAGCCGAACTCTGAAGCTTTCTTT
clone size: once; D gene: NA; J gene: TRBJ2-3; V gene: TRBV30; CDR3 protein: CAWSARGTASTDTQYF; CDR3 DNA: TGTGCCTGGAGTGCCCGCGGGACTGCGAGCACAGATACGCAGTATTTT
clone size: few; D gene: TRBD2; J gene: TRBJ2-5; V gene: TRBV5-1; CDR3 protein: CASGSSGRARETQYF; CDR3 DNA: TGCGCCAGCGGATCTAGCGGGAGGGCACGAGAGACCCAGTACTTC
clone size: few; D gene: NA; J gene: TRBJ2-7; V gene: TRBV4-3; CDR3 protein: CASSQDYKTGLVYEQYF; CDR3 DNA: TGCGCCAGCAGCCAAGATTATAAAACGGGGTTAGTCTACGAGCAGTACTTC
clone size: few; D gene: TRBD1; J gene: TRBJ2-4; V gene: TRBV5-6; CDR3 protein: CASSLRGQGPNIQYF; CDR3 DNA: TGTGCCAGCAGCTTGAGGGGACAGGGACCAAACATTCAGTACTTC
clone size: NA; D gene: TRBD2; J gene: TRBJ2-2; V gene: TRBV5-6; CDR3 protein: CASSDTFSGAYGRELFF; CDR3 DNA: TGTGCCAGCAGCGATACCTTTAGCGGGGCCTACGGTAGGGAGCTGTTTTTT
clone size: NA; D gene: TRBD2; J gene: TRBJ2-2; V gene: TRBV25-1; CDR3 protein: CAISPDWSGSGTGELFF; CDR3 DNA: TGTGCCATCTCCCCCGACTGGAGCGGGAGTGGGACCGGGGAGCTGTTTTTT
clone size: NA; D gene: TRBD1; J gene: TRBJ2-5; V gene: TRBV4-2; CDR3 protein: CASSHPGQGAETQYF; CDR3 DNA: TGTGCCAGCAGCCACCCGGGACAGGGAGCAGAGACCCAGTACTTC
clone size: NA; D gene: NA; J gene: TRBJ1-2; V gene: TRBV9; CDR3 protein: CASSVVPGRDYGYTF; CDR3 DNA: TGTGCCAGCAGCGTAGTTCCAGGCAGGGACTATGGCTACACCTTC
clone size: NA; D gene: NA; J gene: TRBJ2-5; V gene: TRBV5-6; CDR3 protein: CASSLGVSETQYF; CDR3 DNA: TGTGCCAGCAGCTTGGGAGTATCAGAGACCCAGTACTTC
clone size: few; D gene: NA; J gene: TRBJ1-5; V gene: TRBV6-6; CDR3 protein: CASILGHLGNQPQHF; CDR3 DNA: TGTGCCAGCATCCTAGGACATTTAGGGAATCAGCCCCAGCATTTT
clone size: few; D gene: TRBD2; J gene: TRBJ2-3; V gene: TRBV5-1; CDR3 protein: CASREVTAFTDTQYF; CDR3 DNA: TGCGCCAGTCGGGAGGTAACTGCATTCACAGATACGCAGTATTTT
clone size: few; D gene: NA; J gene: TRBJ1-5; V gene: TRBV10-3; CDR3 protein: CAISDTGGRNQPQHF; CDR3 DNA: TGTGCCATCAGTGATACGGGAGGGCGCAATCAGCCCCAGCATTTT
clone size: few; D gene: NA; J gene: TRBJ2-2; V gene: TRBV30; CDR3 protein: CAWRRGNTGELFF; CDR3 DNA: TGTGCCTGGAGGCGGGGGAACACCGGGGAGCTGTTTTTT
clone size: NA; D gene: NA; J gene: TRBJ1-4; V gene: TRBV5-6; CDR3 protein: CASSTRRQATNEKLFF; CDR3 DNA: TGTGCCAGCAGCACCAGACGACAGGCAACTAATGAAAAACTGTTTTTT
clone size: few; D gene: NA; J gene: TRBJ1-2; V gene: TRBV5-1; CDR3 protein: CASSLDLTGLGYTF; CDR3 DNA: TGCGCCAGCAGCTTGGACCTTACAGGGCTGGGCTACACCTTC
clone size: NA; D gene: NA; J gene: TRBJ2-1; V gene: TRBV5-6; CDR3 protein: CASSLTLYNEQFF; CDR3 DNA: TGTGCCAGCAGCTTGACTCTCTACAATGAGCAGTTCTTC
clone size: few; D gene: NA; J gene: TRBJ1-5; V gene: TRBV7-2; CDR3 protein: CASAWRSNQPQHF; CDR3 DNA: TGTGCCAGCGCTTGGAGATCCAATCAGCCCCAGCATTTT
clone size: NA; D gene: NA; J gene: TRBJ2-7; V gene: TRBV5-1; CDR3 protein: CASSPPRDINEQYF; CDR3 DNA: TGCGCCAGCAGCCCCCCCCGGGACATCAACGAGCAGTACTTC
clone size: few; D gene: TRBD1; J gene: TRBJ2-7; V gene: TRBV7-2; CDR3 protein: CASSLIWTGAYEQYF; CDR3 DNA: TGTGCCAGCAGCTTAATCTGGACAGGCGCCTACGAGCAGTACTTC
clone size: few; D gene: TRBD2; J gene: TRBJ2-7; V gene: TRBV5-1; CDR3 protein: CASSSGTSGYEQYF; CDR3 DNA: TGCGCCAGCAGCTCGGGGACTAGCGGTTACGAGCAGTACTTC
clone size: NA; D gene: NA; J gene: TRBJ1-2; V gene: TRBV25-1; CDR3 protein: CASSGVGATDGYTF; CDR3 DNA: TGTGCCAGCAGTGGGGTAGGGGCTACGGATGGCTACACCTTC
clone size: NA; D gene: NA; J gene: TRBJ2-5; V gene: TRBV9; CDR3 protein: CASSVGPGETQYF; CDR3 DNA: TGTGCCAGCAGCGTCGGCCCGGGAGAGACCCAGTACTTC
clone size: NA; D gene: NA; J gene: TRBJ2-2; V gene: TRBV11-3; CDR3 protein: CASSRTTNTGELFF; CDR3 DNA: TGTGCCAGCAGCCGCACAACGAACACCGGGGAGCTGTTTTTT
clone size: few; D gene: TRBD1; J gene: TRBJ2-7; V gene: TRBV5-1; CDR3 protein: CASSLRDRAYEQYF; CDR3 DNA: TGCGCCAGCAGCCTCCGGGACAGGGCGTACGAGCAGTACTTC
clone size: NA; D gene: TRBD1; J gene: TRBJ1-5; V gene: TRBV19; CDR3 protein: CASRGTGVRQPQHF; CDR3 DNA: TGTGCCAGTAGGGGGACAGGGGTACGACAGCCCCAGCATTTT
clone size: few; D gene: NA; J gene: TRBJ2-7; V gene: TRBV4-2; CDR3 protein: CASSQGATDSLWEQYF; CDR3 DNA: TGTGCCAGCAGCCAGGGTGCGACAGACTCCCTTTGGGAGCAGTACTTC
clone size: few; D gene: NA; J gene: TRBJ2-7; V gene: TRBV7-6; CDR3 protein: CASSRQALSSYEQYF; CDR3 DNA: TGTGCCAGCAGCCGACAGGCCTTGAGCTCCTACGAGCAGTACTTC
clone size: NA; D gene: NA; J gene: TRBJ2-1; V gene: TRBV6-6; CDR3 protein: CASSLRTGEDEQFF; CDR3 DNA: TGTGCCAGCAGTCTACGGACTGGGGAGGATGAGCAGTTCTTC
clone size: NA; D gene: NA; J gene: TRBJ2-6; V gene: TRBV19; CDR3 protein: CASSISQAGANVLTF; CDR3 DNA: TGTGCCAGTAGTATATCACAGGCTGGGGCCAACGTCCTGACTTTC
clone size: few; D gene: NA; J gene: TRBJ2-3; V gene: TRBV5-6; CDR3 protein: CASSLGPPGDTQYF; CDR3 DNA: TGTGCCAGCAGCTTGGGCCCGCCAGGGGATACGCAGTATTTT
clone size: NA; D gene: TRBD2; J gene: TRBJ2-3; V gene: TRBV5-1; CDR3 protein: CASSLGTSGRLDTQYF; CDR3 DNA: TGCGCCAGCAGCTTGGGGACTAGCGGGCGTTTGGATACGCAGTATTTT
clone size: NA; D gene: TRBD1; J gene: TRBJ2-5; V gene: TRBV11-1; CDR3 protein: CASSLGDRVQETQYF; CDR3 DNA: TGTGCCAGCAGCTTAGGGGACAGGGTTCAAGAGACCCAGTACTTC
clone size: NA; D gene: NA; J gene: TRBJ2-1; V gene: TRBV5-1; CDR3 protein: CASSTTGTRYNEQFF; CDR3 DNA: TGCGCCAGCAGCACTACAGGGACGAGGTACAATGAGCAGTTCTTC
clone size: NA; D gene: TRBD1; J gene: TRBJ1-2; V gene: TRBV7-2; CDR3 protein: CASSAGTEYGYTF; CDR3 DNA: TGTGCCAGCAGCGCCGGGACAGAATATGGCTACACCTTC
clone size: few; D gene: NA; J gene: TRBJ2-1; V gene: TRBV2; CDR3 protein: CASSEEGLYNEQFF; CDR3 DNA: TGTGCCAGCAGTGAGGAGGGGCTCTACAATGAGCAGTTCTTC
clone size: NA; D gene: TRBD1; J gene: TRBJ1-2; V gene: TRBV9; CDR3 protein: CASSIGTESYGYTF; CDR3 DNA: TGTGCCAGCAGCATAGGGACAGAGAGCTATGGCTACACCTTC
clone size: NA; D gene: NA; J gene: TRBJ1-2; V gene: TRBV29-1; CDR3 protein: CSGGEGGPYGYTF; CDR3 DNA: TGCAGCGGCGGGGAGGGGGGGCCCTATGGCTACACCTTC
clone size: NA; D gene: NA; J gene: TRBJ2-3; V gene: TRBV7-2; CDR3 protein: CASSLRGATGTDTQYF; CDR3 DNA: TGTGCCAGCAGCTTACGGGGGGCGACCGGCACAGATACGCAGTATTTT
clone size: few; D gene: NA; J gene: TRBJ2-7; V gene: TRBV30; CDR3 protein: CAWIRQDEQYF; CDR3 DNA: TGTGCCTGGATCCGACAGGACGAGCAGTACTTC
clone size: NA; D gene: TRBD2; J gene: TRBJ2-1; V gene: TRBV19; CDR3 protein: CASSRSGGAGNEQFF; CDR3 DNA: TGTGCCAGTAGTAGAAGCGGGGGGGCCGGCAATGAGCAGTTCTTC
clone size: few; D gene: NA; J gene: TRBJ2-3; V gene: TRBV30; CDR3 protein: CAWRAGAADTQYF; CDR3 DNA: TGTGCCTGGAGAGCAGGGGCCGCAGATACGCAGTATTTT
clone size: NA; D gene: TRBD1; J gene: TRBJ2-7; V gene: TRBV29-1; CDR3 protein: CSVEMLGQGNEQYF; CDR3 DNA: TGCAGCGTTGAGATGTTGGGACAGGGGAATGAGCAGTACTTC
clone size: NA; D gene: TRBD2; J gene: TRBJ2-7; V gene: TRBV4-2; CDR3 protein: CASSQGTSQDYEQYF; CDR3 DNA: TGTGCCAGCAGCCAAGGGACTAGCCAAGACTACGAGCAGTACTTC